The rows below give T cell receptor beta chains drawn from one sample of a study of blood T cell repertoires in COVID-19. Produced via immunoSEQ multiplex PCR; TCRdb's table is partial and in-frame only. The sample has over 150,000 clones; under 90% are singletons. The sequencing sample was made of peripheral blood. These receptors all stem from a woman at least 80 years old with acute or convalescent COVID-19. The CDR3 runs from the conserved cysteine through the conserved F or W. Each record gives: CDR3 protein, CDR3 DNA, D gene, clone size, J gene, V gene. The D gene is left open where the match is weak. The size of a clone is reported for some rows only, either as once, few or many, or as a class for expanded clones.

CDR3aa: CAWSMTGDTDTQYF
CDR3nt: TGTGCCTGGAGTATGACAGGCGACACAGATACGCAGTATTTT
d_gene: -
abundance: few
j_gene: TRBJ2-3
v_gene: TRBV30

CDR3aa: CASSSTGFQETQYF
CDR3nt: TGTGCCAGCAGCTCGACAGGGTTCCAAGAGACCCAGTACTTC
d_gene: TRBD1
abundance: -
j_gene: TRBJ2-5
v_gene: TRBV11-2

CDR3aa: CASSQVVGHNQPQHF
CDR3nt: TGTGCCAGCAGCCAAGTCGTGGGACACAATCAGCCCCAGCATTTT
d_gene: -
abundance: few
j_gene: TRBJ1-5
v_gene: TRBV3-1/TRBV3-2

CDR3aa: CASSSQDRGNYNEQFF
CDR3nt: TGTGCCAGCAGCTCACAAGACAGGGGTAATTACAATGAGCAGTTCTTC
d_gene: TRBD1
abundance: -
j_gene: TRBJ2-1
v_gene: TRBV7-2

CDR3aa: CSASPTGSEQFF
CDR3nt: TGCAGTGCTAGTCCTACAGGATCTGAGCAGTTCTTC
d_gene: -
abundance: -
j_gene: TRBJ2-1
v_gene: TRBV20-1

CDR3aa: CASSDLRGQGSETQYF
CDR3nt: TGTGCCAGCAGTGATTTAAGGGGACAGGGGTCAGAGACCCAGTACTTC
d_gene: TRBD1
abundance: once
j_gene: TRBJ2-5
v_gene: TRBV6-1

CDR3aa: CASSAGQGLYNEQFF
CDR3nt: TGTGCCAGCAGCGCGGGACAGGGCCTCTACAATGAGCAGTTCTTC
d_gene: TRBD1
abundance: -
j_gene: TRBJ2-1
v_gene: TRBV2

CDR3aa: CASSYPRTGKNTEAFF
CDR3nt: TGTGCCAGCAGTTACCCGAGGACAGGGAAGAACACTGAAGCTTTCTTT
d_gene: TRBD1
abundance: once
j_gene: TRBJ1-1
v_gene: TRBV6-2/TRBV6-3

CDR3aa: CASSKTGDGYTF
CDR3nt: TGTGCCAGCAGCAAAACAGGGGATGGCTACACCTTC
d_gene: TRBD1
abundance: -
j_gene: TRBJ1-2
v_gene: TRBV28

CDR3aa: CASIGGRLYEQYF
CDR3nt: TGTGCCAGCATCGGGGGACGGCTCTACGAGCAGTACTTC
d_gene: -
abundance: -
j_gene: TRBJ2-7
v_gene: TRBV7-9

CDR3aa: CASSPGGGTFQPQHF
CDR3nt: TGTGCCAGCAGTCCTGGGGGGGGAACATTTCAGCCCCAGCATTTT
d_gene: -
abundance: -
j_gene: TRBJ1-5
v_gene: TRBV7-9

CDR3aa: CASSSSGAYEQYF
CDR3nt: TGTGCCAGCAGTTCTAGCGGAGCCTACGAGCAGTACTTC
d_gene: TRBD2
abundance: -
j_gene: TRBJ2-7
v_gene: TRBV12-3/TRBV12-4

CDR3aa: CASSLRGVAESYNEQFF
CDR3nt: TGTGCCAGCAGTTTAAGAGGGGTAGCGGAGTCCTACAATGAGCAGTTCTTC
d_gene: -
abundance: once
j_gene: TRBJ2-1
v_gene: TRBV27

CDR3aa: CASSQGAKGEKLFF
CDR3nt: TGCGCCAGCAGTCAGGGGGCAAAAGGTGAAAAACTGTTTTTT
d_gene: TRBD1
abundance: -
j_gene: TRBJ1-4
v_gene: TRBV10-2

CDR3aa: CASSLAWAGNTGELFF
CDR3nt: TGTGCCAGCAGCTTAGCGTGGGCAGGGAACACCGGGGAGCTGTTTTTT
d_gene: -
abundance: -
j_gene: TRBJ2-2
v_gene: TRBV7-2

CDR3aa: CASSKDRGQPQHF
CDR3nt: TGTGCCAGCAGCAAGGACAGGGGTCAGCCCCAGCATTTT
d_gene: TRBD1
abundance: -
j_gene: TRBJ1-5
v_gene: TRBV12-3/TRBV12-4

CDR3aa: CASSSGQTMNTEAFF
CDR3nt: TGCGCCAGCAGTTCGGGACAGACTATGAACACTGAAGCTTTCTTT
d_gene: TRBD1
abundance: -
j_gene: TRBJ1-1
v_gene: TRBV5-1

CDR3aa: CASRGLAGLPYEQYF
CDR3nt: TGTGCCAGCAGAGGACTAGCGGGACTCCCCTACGAGCAGTACTTC
d_gene: TRBD2
abundance: -
j_gene: TRBJ2-7
v_gene: TRBV2

CDR3aa: CASSHGGSDYGYTF
CDR3nt: TGTGCCAGCAGTCATGGGGGGTCGGACTATGGCTACACCTTC
d_gene: -
abundance: -
j_gene: TRBJ1-2
v_gene: TRBV7-2

CDR3aa: CASSNPIGQGLFTDTQYF
CDR3nt: TGTGCCAGCAGCAATCCGATTGGACAGGGGTTGTTCACAGATACGCAGTATTTT
d_gene: -
abundance: -
j_gene: TRBJ2-3
v_gene: TRBV21-1

CDR3aa: CASRGTPGGEAFF
CDR3nt: TGCGCCAGCAGAGGGACTCCAGGTGGTGAAGCTTTCTTT
d_gene: -
abundance: -
j_gene: TRBJ1-1
v_gene: TRBV5-1

CDR3aa: CASSQRGANYNEQFF
CDR3nt: TGCGCCAGCAGCCAGCGGGGGGCGAACTACAATGAGCAGTTCTTC
d_gene: TRBD2
abundance: -
j_gene: TRBJ2-1
v_gene: TRBV4-3

CDR3aa: CASSTFRDSGNTIYF
CDR3nt: TGTGCCAGTAGTACTTTCAGGGACTCTGGAAACACCATATATTTT
d_gene: -
abundance: -
j_gene: TRBJ1-3
v_gene: TRBV19

CDR3aa: CASSLTSPGANVLTF
CDR3nt: TGTGCCAGCAGCTTAACGAGCCCTGGGGCCAACGTCCTGACTTTC
d_gene: -
abundance: -
j_gene: TRBJ2-6
v_gene: TRBV5-4

CDR3aa: CASSQAQAADTQYF
CDR3nt: TGTGCCAGCAGCCAAGCGCAGGCTGCAGATACGCAGTATTTT
d_gene: -
abundance: -
j_gene: TRBJ2-3
v_gene: TRBV3-1/TRBV3-2

CDR3aa: CASSLLGGNNNEQFF
CDR3nt: TGCGCCAGCAGCTTGTTGGGGGGAAACAACAATGAGCAGTTCTTC
d_gene: -
abundance: -
j_gene: TRBJ2-1
v_gene: TRBV5-1

CDR3aa: CASSSGTSGKYEQYF
CDR3nt: TGTGCCAGCAGCTCTGGGACTAGCGGAAAGTACGAGCAGTACTTC
d_gene: TRBD2
abundance: -
j_gene: TRBJ2-7
v_gene: TRBV7-2

CDR3aa: CASSYARVSYEQYF
CDR3nt: TGTGCCAGCAGTTACGCCAGGGTATCCTACGAGCAGTACTTC
d_gene: -
abundance: -
j_gene: TRBJ2-7
v_gene: TRBV6-5

CDR3aa: CASSQFSAPLHF
CDR3nt: TGTGCCAGCAGCCAATTCTCGGCACCCCTCCACTTT
d_gene: -
abundance: -
j_gene: TRBJ1-6
v_gene: TRBV3-1/TRBV3-2

CDR3aa: CASSDQGSSYGYTF
CDR3nt: TGTGCCAGCAGCGACCAAGGTTCTAGCTATGGCTACACCTTC
d_gene: -
abundance: once
j_gene: TRBJ1-2
v_gene: TRBV28

CDR3aa: CASSLGTGGSTEQFF
CDR3nt: TGTGCCAGCAGTTTAGGGACAGGGGGCTCAACTGAGCAGTTCTTC
d_gene: TRBD1
abundance: -
j_gene: TRBJ2-1
v_gene: TRBV27

CDR3aa: CASSQLQGPLSGNTIYF
CDR3nt: TGTGCCAGCAGCCAACTACAGGGACCCCTCTCTGGAAACACCATATATTTT
d_gene: -
abundance: -
j_gene: TRBJ1-3
v_gene: TRBV5-6